The 20 T cell receptor beta chains in this list originate from one sample, sequenced in a study of blood T cell repertoires in COVID-19. Clones were sequenced by immunoSEQ multiplex PCR, and TCRdb holds only the in-frame ones, with some missing. This table has 150,000 to 200,000 clones, about 79% appearing once. The sequencing input was peripheral blood. The origin of the receptors is a woman in her sixties or seventies with acute or convalescent COVID-19.

The V call is TRBV6-5, the J call TRBJ2-2; D gene uncertain. V lost 4 bases and J lost 7, with 4 bases in between. This CDR3 comprises 11 residues. Germline V gene sequence: CDR1 MNHEY, CDR2 SVGAGI. The CDR3 reads CASSLVGELFF. The CDR3 nucleotides are TGTGCCAGCAGTTTAGTCGGGGAGCTGTTTTTT.

The chain recombines TRBV7-9 with TRBJ2-1, with D tentatively TRBD1 (6 bases). The germline V and J ends were trimmed by 8 bases and 4 bases, with 18 bases remaining between them. This CDR3 region has 15 residues. Germline loops: CDR1 SEHNR, CDR2 FQNEAQ (reference sequence). Written as DNA, the CDR3 is TGTGCCAGCGGAAAGGGGGAGTGGGGTTACAATGAGCAGTTCTTC. Its translation: CASGKGEWGYNEQFF.

This clone was detected a few times. This rearrangement joins TRBV19 to TRBJ1-4; the D gene is possibly TRBD1 (6 bases). V lost 3 bases and J lost 8, with 16 bases in between. The CDR3 runs to 15 residues. The germline CDR1 and CDR2 sequences are LNHDA and SQIVND (reference sequence). The CDR3 sequence is CASSINQGNGEKLFF. The DNA of the CDR3 is TGTGCCAGTAGTATTAATCAGGGGAACGGGGAAAAACTGTTTTTT. The whole variable domain, filled in from reference TRBV19 and TRBJ1-4, reads DGGITQSPKYLFRKEGQNVTLSCEQNLNHDAMYWYRQDPGQGLRLIYYSQIVNDFQKGDIAEGYSVSREKKESFPLTVTSAQKNPTAFYLCASSINQGNGEKLFFGSGTQLSVL.

About this clone: One end of the junction fails to match germline, which may point to a read error. The rearrangement joins TRBV6-4 to TRBJ2-1; D might be TRBD2 (6 bases). Germline CDR1 and CDR2: MRHNA and SNTAGT. This CDR3 is 17 amino acids long. CDR3 residues: CASSPTVGGRGYNGQFF. CDR3 bases: TGTGCCAGCAGCCCAACTGTTGGGGGGAGAGGTTACAATGGGCAGTTCTTC.

This rearrangement joins TRBV7-9 to TRBJ2-3, with TRBD1 identical over 9 bases. The CDR3 contains 17 residues. The ends lost 5 bases at V and 4 bases at J; junction bases unmatched: 13. Looked up from germline, CDR1 is SEHNR and CDR2 is FQNEAQ (reference sequence). CDR3 sequence (DNA): TGTGCCAGCAGCGATGGCCTTCGGGACAGGGCTTCAGATACGCAGTATTTT. Residues: CASSDGLRDRASDTQYF.

This clone was observed a handful of times. The genes are TRBV7-9 and TRBJ2-7, with TRBD2 matching over 7 bases. CDR1 SEHNR and CDR2 FQNEAQ come from the germline V gene (reference sequence). CDR3 size: 16 residues. Trimming removed 2 bases from V and 5 bases from J; junction bases left unmatched: 12. CDR3 residues: CASSLSYGGSIDEQYF. The CDR3 coding sequence is TGTGCCAGCAGCTTATCGTACGGCGGGAGCATCGACGAGCAGTACTTC.

This clone was detected only a few times. The chain carries TRBV7-2 and TRBJ2-3, with TRBD2 as a possible D gene (5 bases). Per germline, CDR1 SGHTA and CDR2 FQGNSA. The CDR3 sequence is 14 residues long. Trimming stripped 1 base from V and 4 bases from J, with 9 bases between. CDR3 bases: TGTGCCAGCAGCTTAGGCCTAGCAGCAGATACGCAGTATTTT. Protein: CASSLGLAADTQYF.

The V and J genes are TRBV27 and TRBJ2-1, with 8 positions matching TRBD2. J was trimmed by 12 bases and V by 10 bases; bases with no gene match: 11. CDR1 and CDR2 (germline): MNHEY, SMNVEV (reference sequence). The CDR3 covers 12 residues. CDR3 region: CATLGSGTAQFF. CDR3 in DNA: TGTGCCACCCTGGGTAGCGGGACCGCGCAGTTCTTC.

The chain combines TRBV21-1 with TRBJ2-7; the table's D call of TRBD1 was not tested on the DNA. TRBV21-1 is labeled a pseudogene. There are 15 residues in the CDR3. CDR3 bases: TGTGCCAGCAGCAACATCCGGACAGAAACAGGCGAGCAGTACTTC. As protein: CASSNIRTETGEQYF.

The gene calls are TRBV30 and TRBJ1-1; weak D call: TRBD1 (5 bases). The germline V gene has CDR1 GTSNPN and CDR2 SVGIG (reference sequence). This CDR3 is built from 13 residues. V shed 2 bases and J shed 10 bases, with 17 bases lying between them. The CDR3 sequence is CAWSSGEGHGAFF. CDR3 sequence (DNA): TGTGCCTGGAGTTCGGGAGAGGGGCACGGAGCTTTCTTT.

This rearrangement joins TRBV7-6 to TRBJ2-1, with TRBD2 matching over 9 bases. Trimming removed 5 bases from V and 1 base from J; junction bases left unmatched: 9. The CDR3 is 17 residues long. CDR1 and CDR2 from the germline V gene are SGHVS and FNYEAQ. CDR3 in DNA: TGTGCCAGCAGCCCATCAATAGCGGGAGAGTCCTACAATGAGCAGTTCTTC. Residues: CASSPSIAGESYNEQFF.

V is TRBV9 and J is TRBJ2-2, with TRBD1 matching over 8 bases. The CDR3 consists of 15 residues. Germline trimming cut 4 bases from V and 4 bases from J; bases unmatched to any gene: 6. Germline V lookup: CDR1 SGDLS, CDR2 YYNGEE. CDR3 nucleotides: TGTGCCAGCAGCCCTCGACAGGGGCCCACCGGGGAGCTGTTTTTT. Translating it yields CASSPRQGPTGELFF.

This clone was detected only once. The chain has TRBV2 and TRBJ1-5; TRBD1 matches at 7 bases. The ends lost 7 bases at V and 5 bases at J; junction bases unmatched: 5. This CDR3 comprises 13 residues. CDR1 is SNHLY and CDR2 is FYNNEI in the germline V gene. The CDR3 DNA sequence: TGTGCCAGCACAGTAGGGGGCCATCAGCCCCAGCATTTT. Translation gives CASTVGGHQPQHF.

This clone appeared once. This rearrangement joins TRBV7-2 to TRBJ2-3; D is perhaps TRBD2 (5 bases). The germline CDR1 and CDR2 sequences are SGHTA and FQGNSA. CDR3 size: 14 residues. The ends were cut back, 3 bases at V and 2 bases at J, with 9 bases in the middle. CDR3 residues: CASSFEGFTDTQYF. The CDR3 nucleotides are TGTGCCAGCAGCTTTGAGGGTTTCACAGATACGCAGTATTTT.

The V call is TRBV24-1, the J call TRBJ1-4; 10 nucleotides align to TRBD1. Germline V gene data show CDR1 as KGHDR and CDR2 as SFDVKD. This CDR3 has 14 residues. V gave up 9 bases and J gave up 6 bases; unmatched junction bases: 6. The CDR3 sequence: CATWLGQGYEKLFF. Written as DNA, the CDR3 is TGTGCCACCTGGTTGGGACAGGGGTATGAAAAACTGTTTTTT.

The genes are TRBV6-1 and TRBJ2-7; weak D call: TRBD2 (6 bases). The germline V gene has CDR1 MNHNS and CDR2 SASEGT. Trimming shortened V by 3 bases and J by 5 bases, and 11 bases separated the two germline ends. CDR3 length: 13 amino acids. CDR3 sequence reads: CASSDGGSNEQYF. CDR3 nucleotides: TGTGCCAGCAGTGATGGGGGGAGCAACGAGCAGTACTTC.

This clone was counted a few times. This chain connects TRBV7-2 to TRBJ2-1; D perhaps matches TRBD1 (6 bases). The germline gives CDR1 SGHTA, CDR2 FQGNSA. The ends were cut back, 1 base at V and 6 bases at J, with 13 bases in the middle. This CDR3 contains 15 residues. Written as DNA, the CDR3 is TGTGCCAGCAGCTTAGAATCAATGACAGGCAATGAGCAGTTCTTC. Translated: CASSLESMTGNEQFF. The full variable domain, in which reference TRBV7-2 and TRBJ2-1 provide the parts outside the CDR3, is GAGVSQSPSNKVTEKGKDVELRCDPISGHTALYWYRQSLGQGLEFLIYFQGNSAPDKSGLPSDRFSAERTGGSVSTLTIQRTQQEDSAVYLCASSLESMTGNEQFFGPGTRLTVL.

As to this clone: The junction departs from germline at one end; a sequencing error may be responsible. The rearrangement links TRBV5-4 to TRBJ2-3; D perhaps matches TRBD1 (5 bases). The CDR3 length is 13 residues. Looked up from germline, CDR1 is SGHNT and CDR2 is YYREEE (reference sequence). The CDR3 region has the DNA TGTGCCAGCAGCACCGACAGCAGAGATACGCAGTATTTT. Its protein product is CASSTDSRDTQYF.

In this sample, this clone turned up a few times. The CDR3 region is CASSAPRGNSYEQYF. CDR3 DNA sequence: TGTGCCAGCAGTGCTCCCCGGGGTAACTCCTACGAGCAGTACTTC. This sequence joins TRBV2 and TRBJ2-7, with a weak D call TRBD2 (5 bases). V was cut by 4 bases and J by 0 bases, with 13 bases left in between. Germline CDR1 reads SNHLY; CDR2 reads FYNNEI. The CDR3 covers 15 residues.

This clone was recorded a few times. The chain links TRBV19 to TRBJ2-7; a possible D gene is TRBD1 (6 bases). Germline V CDR1 and CDR2: LNHDA, SQIVND (reference sequence). CDR3 size: 16 residues. Between the trimmed V and J ends, which lost 4 bases and 0 bases, there was a span of 16 bases. The CDR3 nucleotides are TGTGCCAGTAGTAGCCTCAGGGGTCGGGACTCCTACGAGCAGTACTTC. Encoded protein: CASSSLRGRDSYEQYF. Supplemented by reference TRBV19 and TRBJ2-7, the full variable domain reads DGGITQSPKYLFRKEGQNVTLSCEQNLNHDAMYWYRQDPGQGLRLIYYSQIVNDFQKGDIAEGYSVSREKKESFPLTVTSAQKNPTAFYLCASSSLRGRDSYEQYFGPGTRLTVT.